These 10 T cell receptor beta chains came from one sample sequenced in a study of CD8+CD57+ T cells in acquired aplastic anemia (dated by TCRdb to between 2018 and 2020). TCRdb shows the sequencer as Illumina HiSeq 2000. Genomic DNA served as template for TCR beta VDJ combination and CDR3 sequence profiling. TCRdb redid the processing of the public reads, applying fastp at Q25 and MiXCR, and retained in-frame beta chains. For every CDR3 protein sequence, its rows merge into one entry that carries the most common genes and DNA. Within this sample are some 170,000 distinct CDR3 sequences, with 71% of them counted one time only. The top ten clones comprise about 50% of the sample. Expansion of CD8+CD57+ cells had been shown by flow cytometry in the patients chosen for sequencing. The specimen sequenced was sorted CD4+, CD8+, or CD8+CD57+ T cells (not recorded which) from PBMCs. All receptors derive from a human donor with aplastic anemia.

V and J are TRBV12-3 or TRBV12-4 and TRBJ2-2; the D gene could be TRBD1 or TRBD2 (5 bases each). The ends were cut back, 6 bases at V and 5 bases at J, with 16 bases in the middle. The CDR3 has 15 amino acids. CDR3 nucleotides: TGTGCCAGCAGCCCTGGGACCGGCGCTACCGGGGAGCTGTTTTTT. It codes for CASSPGTGATGELFF.

With regard to this clonotype: Germline and junction disagree at one end, which may indicate a read error. The chain combines TRBV20-1 with TRBJ1-2; no firm D call. This CDR3 has 11 residues. Germline values: CDR1 DFQATT, CDR2 SNEGSKA (reference sequence). The CDR3 nucleotides read TGCAGTGCTAGAGTTGGTTCGGAGGATCGCTTC. Translation: CSARVGSEDRF.

This clonotype was counted only a few times. This chain links TRBV7-8 with TRBJ2-7; possibly TRBD1 for D (5 bases). The V and J ends lost 2 bases and 7 bases respectively, with 24 bases between them. The CDR3 runs 17 residues. Germline V gene data show CDR1 as SGHVS and CDR2 as FQNEAQ. Here the CDR3 DNA reads TGTGCCAGCAGCTTAACGGAAAACAGGCGAGGCGGTCAGGAGCAGTACTTC. Translating gives CASSLTENRRGGQEQYF. Full variable domain (outside the CDR3, taken from reference TRBV7-8 and TRBJ2-7): GAGVSQSPRYKVAKRGQDVALRCDPISGHVSLFWYQQALGQGPEFLTYFQNEAQLDKSGLPSDRFFAERPEGSVSTLKIQRTQQEDSAVYLCASSLTENRRGGQEQYFGPGTRLTVT.

In its sample, this clonotype was seen a few times. The CDR3 sequence: CSAPSLSHEQFF. CDR3 nucleotide sequence: TGCAGTGCCCCGAGCTTGTCCCATGAGCAGTTCTTC. V and J are TRBV20-1 and TRBJ2-1; D remains ambiguous. V was trimmed by 6 bases and J by 8 bases, leaving 14 bases between them. This CDR3 spans 12 amino acids. Germline CDR1 DFQATT, CDR2 SNEGSKA (reference sequence).

The chain employs TRBV10-3 and TRBJ1-5, with D perhaps matching TRBD1 (5 bases). This CDR3 has 15 amino acids. Germline V lookup: CDR1 ENHRY, CDR2 SYGVKD. The V end lost 0 bases, the J end lost 4 bases, and 10 bases lay between the germline ends. The CDR3 reads CAISESGGNNQPQHF. The CDR3 bases are TGTGCCATCAGTGAGTCTGGGGGGAATAATCAGCCCCAGCATTTT.

The rearrangement uses TRBV6-5 and TRBJ2-7; D unresolved. Germline V gene data show CDR1 as MNHEY and CDR2 as SVGAGI. The ends were cut back, 2 bases at V and 0 bases at J, with 5 bases in the middle. This CDR3 has 13 residues. CDR3 in amino acids: CASSYGYSYEQYF. Written as DNA, the CDR3 is TGTGCCAGCAGTTACGGGTACTCCTACGAGCAGTACTTC.

This clonotype showed up just a few times. The CDR3 coding sequence is TGTGCCAGTAGCCCCGGGACGGTCTATGGCTACACCTTC. Its protein product is CASSPGTVYGYTF. The chain recombines TRBV19 with TRBJ1-2; perhaps TRBD1 as D (5 bases). V lost 6 bases to trimming and J lost 4 bases, with 12 bases between them. This CDR3 comprises 13 residues. CDR1 is LNHDA and CDR2 is SQIVND in the germline V gene (reference sequence).

The genes are TRBV11-2 and TRBJ1-2; no clear D. Trimming left V 4 bases short and J 8 bases short, with 14 bases between. Germline values: CDR1 SGHAT, CDR2 FQNNGV. CDR3 length: 13 residues. CDR3 coding DNA: TGTGCCAGCAGCTCGGTTTTTCCCACGGGCTACACCTTC. Amino acids: CASSSVFPTGYTF.

The chain recombines TRBV4-1 with TRBJ2-7, with no clear D. The CDR3 is made up of 15 amino acids. Trimming stripped 5 bases from V and 0 bases from J, with 14 bases between. The germline V gene has CDR1 MGHRA and CDR2 YSYEKL. CDR3 sequence reads: CASSGLNIPSYEQYF. Written as DNA, the CDR3 is TGCGCCAGCAGCGGGCTGAACATACCCTCCTACGAGCAGTACTTC.

This chain links TRBV24-1 with TRBJ2-1, with D possibly matching TRBD2 (5 bases). Trimming left V 8 bases short and J 1 base short, with 11 bases between. CDR3 length: 14 residues. Germline V gene data show CDR1 as KGHDR and CDR2 as SFDVKD. The CDR3 DNA is TGTGCCACCATGGAGTCGGGGTCCTACAATGAGCAGTTCTTC. Its translation: CATMESGSYNEQFF.